This note documents a single TCR beta chain sequence. Germline V gene sequence: CDR1 SGHRS, CDR2 YFSETQ. Trimming pared 7 bases from V and 6 bases from J, leaving 19 bases between. This CDR3 contains 15 residues. The table came from immunoSEQ multiplex PCR; TCRdb's copy has only in-frame clones and leaves some out. The top ten hold about 0.93% of the sample, which has 70,000 to 80,000 clones, around 93% seen once. This specimen belongs to a study of T cell changes during pregnancy in multiple sclerosis. The chain is built from TRBV5-1 and TRBJ2-2, with D maybe TRBD2 (8 bases). This sequence was found in a female donor with multiple sclerosis, enrolled in a pregnancy study. Sequences were derived from peripheral blood, sampled in the first trimester of pregnancy. The CDR3 nucleotides are TGCGCCAGCCGGGAGGGACAGCCGCGCGCCGGGGAGCTGTTTTTT. This gives the protein CASREGQPRAGELFF.